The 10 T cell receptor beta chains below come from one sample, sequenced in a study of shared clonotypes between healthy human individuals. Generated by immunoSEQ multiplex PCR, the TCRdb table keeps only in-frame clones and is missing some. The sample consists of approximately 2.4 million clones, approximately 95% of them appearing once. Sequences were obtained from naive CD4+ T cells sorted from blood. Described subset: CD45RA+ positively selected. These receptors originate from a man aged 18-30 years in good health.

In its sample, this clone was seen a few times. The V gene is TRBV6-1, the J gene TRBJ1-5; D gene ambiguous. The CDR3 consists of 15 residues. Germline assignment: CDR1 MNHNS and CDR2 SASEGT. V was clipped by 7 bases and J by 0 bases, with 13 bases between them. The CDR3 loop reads CASTETRNSNQPQHF. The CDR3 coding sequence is TGTGCCAGCACCGAGACTCGGAATAGCAATCAGCCCCAGCATTTT.

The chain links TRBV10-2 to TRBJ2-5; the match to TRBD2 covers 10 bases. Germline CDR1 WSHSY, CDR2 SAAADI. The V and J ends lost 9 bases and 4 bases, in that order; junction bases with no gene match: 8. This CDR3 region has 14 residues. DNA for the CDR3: TGCGCCAGTAGGGAGAGCGGGAGGGGAGAGACCCAGTACTTC. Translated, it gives CASRESGRGETQYF.

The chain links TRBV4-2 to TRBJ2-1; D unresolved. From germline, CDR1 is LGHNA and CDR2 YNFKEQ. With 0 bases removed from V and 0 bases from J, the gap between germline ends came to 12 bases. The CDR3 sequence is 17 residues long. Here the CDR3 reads CASSQDYTTSSYNEQFF. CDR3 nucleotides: TGTGCCAGCAGCCAAGATTATACGACCAGCTCCTACAATGAGCAGTTCTTC.

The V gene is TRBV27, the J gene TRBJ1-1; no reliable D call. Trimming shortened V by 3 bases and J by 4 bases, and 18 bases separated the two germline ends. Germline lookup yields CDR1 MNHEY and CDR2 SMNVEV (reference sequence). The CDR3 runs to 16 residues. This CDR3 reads CASSFEAGSGITEAFF. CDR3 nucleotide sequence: TGTGCCAGCAGTTTTGAGGCTGGGAGTGGGATCACTGAAGCTTTCTTT.

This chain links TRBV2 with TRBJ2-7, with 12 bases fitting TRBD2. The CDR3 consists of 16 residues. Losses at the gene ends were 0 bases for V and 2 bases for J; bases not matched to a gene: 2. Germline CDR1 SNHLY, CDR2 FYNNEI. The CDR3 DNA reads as TGTGCCAGCAGTGAAGCAGGACTAGCGGGAACCTACGAGCAGTACTTC. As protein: CASSEAGLAGTYEQYF.

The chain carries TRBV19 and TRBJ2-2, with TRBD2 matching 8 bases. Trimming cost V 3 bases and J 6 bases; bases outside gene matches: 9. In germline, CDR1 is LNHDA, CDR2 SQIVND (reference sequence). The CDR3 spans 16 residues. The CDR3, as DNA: TGTGCCAGTAGTATCAGAAGCGGGAGTGGGTCCGGGGAGCTGTTTTTT. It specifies CASSIRSGSGSGELFF.

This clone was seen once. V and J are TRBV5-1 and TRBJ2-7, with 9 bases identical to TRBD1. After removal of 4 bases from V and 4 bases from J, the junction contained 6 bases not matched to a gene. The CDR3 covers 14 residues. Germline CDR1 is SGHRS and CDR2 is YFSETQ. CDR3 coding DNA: TGCGCCAGCAGCACAGGGACAGGGTCTTACGAGCAGTACTTC. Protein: CASSTGTGSYEQYF.

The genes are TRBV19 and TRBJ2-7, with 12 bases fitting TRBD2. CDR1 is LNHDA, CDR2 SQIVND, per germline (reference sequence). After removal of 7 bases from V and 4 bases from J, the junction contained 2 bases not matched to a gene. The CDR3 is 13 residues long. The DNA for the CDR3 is TGTGCCAGTATTGGACTAGCGGGATACGAGCAGTACTTC. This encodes CASIGLAGYEQYF.

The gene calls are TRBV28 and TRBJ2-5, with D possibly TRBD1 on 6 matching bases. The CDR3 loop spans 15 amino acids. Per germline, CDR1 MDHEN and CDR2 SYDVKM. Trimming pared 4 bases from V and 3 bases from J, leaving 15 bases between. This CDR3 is CASSSRDKTKETQYF. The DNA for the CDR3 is TGTGCCAGCAGTTCCCGGGACAAAACAAAAGAGACCCAGTACTTC.

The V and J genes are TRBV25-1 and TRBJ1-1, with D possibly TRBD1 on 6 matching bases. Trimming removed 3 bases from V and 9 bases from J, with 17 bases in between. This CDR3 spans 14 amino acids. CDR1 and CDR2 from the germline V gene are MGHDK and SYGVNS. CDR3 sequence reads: CASSDVSGAQKAFF. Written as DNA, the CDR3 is TGTGCCAGCAGTGATGTTTCGGGGGCCCAGAAAGCTTTCTTT.